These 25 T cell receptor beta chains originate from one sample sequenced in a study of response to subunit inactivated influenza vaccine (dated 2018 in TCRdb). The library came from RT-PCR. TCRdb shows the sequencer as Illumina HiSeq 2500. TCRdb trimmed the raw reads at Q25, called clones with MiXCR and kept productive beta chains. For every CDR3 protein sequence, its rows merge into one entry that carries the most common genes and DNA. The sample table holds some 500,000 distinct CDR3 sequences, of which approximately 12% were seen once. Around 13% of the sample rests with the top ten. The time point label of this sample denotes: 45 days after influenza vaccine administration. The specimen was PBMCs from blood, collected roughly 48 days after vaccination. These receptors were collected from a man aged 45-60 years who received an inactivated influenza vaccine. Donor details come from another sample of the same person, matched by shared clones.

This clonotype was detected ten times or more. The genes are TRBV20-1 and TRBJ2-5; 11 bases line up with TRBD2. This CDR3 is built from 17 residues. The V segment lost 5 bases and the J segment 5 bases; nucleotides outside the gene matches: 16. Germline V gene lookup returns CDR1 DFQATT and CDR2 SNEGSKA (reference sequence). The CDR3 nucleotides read TGCAGTGCTCTCACTAGCGGGAGAGGAGAAGGAGGGGAGACCCAGTACTTC. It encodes CSALTSGRGEGGETQYF.

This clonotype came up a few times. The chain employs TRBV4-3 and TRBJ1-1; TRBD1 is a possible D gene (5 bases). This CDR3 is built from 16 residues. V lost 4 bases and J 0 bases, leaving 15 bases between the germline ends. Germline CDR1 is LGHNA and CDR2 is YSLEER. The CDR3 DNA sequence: TGCGCCAGCAGCCGGTCCTCGGGACCCCTGAACACTGAAGCTTTCTTT. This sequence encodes CASSRSSGPLNTEAFF.

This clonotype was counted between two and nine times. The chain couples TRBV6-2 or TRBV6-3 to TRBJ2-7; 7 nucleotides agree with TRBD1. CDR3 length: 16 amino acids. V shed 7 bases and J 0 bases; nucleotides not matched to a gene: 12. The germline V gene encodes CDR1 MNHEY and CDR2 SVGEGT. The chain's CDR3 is CASTLTTTGLSYEQYF. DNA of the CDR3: TGTGCCAGCACCTTAACGACGACAGGGCTCTCCTACGAGCAGTACTTC.

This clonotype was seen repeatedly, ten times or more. CDR3 region: CASSLRAEQYF. The CDR3 DNA sequence: TGTGCCAGCAGTTTAAGGGCCGAGCAGTACTTC. This rearrangement joins TRBV12-3 or TRBV12-4 to TRBJ2-7; D is unresolved. The CDR3 consists of 11 residues. V dropped 2 bases and J dropped 6 bases, with 5 bases sitting between them.

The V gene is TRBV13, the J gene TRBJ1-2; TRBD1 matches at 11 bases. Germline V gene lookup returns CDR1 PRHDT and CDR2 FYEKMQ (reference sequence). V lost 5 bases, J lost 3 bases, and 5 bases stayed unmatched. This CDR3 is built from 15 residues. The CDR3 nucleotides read TGTGCCAGCAGCACCCGGACAGGGGGCGACTATGGCTACACCTTC. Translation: CASSTRTGGDYGYTF.

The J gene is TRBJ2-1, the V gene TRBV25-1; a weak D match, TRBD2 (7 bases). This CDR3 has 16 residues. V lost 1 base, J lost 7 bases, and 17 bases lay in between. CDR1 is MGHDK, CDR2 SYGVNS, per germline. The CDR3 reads CASSESSWGGANEQFF. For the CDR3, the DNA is TGTGCCAGCAGTGAATCTTCTTGGGGGGGGGCAAATGAGCAGTTCTTC.

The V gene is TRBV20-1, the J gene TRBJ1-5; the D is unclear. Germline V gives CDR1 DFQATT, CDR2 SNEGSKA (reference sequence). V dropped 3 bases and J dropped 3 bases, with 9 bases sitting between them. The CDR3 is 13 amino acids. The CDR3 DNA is TGCAGTGCTAGCGCAGGTACCAATCAGCCCCAGCATTTT. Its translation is CSASAGTNQPQHF.

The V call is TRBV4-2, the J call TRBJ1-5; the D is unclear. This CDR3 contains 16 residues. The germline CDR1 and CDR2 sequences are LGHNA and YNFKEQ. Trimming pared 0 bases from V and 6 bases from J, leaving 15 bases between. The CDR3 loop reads CASSQDVRNWGQPQHF. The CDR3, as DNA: TGTGCCAGCAGCCAAGACGTACGAAATTGGGGTCAGCCCCAGCATTTT.

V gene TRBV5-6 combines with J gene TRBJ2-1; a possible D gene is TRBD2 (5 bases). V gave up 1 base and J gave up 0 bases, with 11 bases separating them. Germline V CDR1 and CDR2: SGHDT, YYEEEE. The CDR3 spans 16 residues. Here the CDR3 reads CASSLLARRSYNEQFF. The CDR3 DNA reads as TGTGCCAGCAGCTTGCTAGCCAGGCGCTCCTACAATGAGCAGTTCTTC.

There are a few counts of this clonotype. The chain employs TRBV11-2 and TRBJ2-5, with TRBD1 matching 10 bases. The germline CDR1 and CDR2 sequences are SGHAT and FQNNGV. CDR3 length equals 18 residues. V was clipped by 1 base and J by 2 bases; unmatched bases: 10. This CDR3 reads CASSLVGWGQGRQETQYF. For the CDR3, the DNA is TGTGCCAGCAGCTTAGTAGGCTGGGGACAGGGGCGTCAAGAGACCCAGTACTTC. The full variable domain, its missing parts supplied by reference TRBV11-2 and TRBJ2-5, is EAGVAQSPRYKIIEKRQSVAFWCNPISGHATLYWYQQILGQGPKLLIQFQNNGVVDDSQLPKDRFSAERLKGVDSTLKIQPAKLEDSAVYLCASSLVGWGQGRQETQYFGPGTRLLVL.

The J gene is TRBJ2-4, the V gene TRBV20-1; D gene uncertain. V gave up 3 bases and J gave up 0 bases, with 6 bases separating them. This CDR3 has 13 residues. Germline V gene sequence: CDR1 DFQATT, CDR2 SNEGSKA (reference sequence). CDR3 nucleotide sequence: TGCAGTGCTAGGCCCCTAGCCAAAAACATTCAGTACTTC. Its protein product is CSARPLAKNIQYF.

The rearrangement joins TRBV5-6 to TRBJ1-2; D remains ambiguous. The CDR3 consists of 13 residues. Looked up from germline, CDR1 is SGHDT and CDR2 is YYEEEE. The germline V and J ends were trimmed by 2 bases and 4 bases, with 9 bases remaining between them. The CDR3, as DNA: TGTGCCAGCAGCTTCGAGGGAACCTATGGCTACACCTTC. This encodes CASSFEGTYGYTF.

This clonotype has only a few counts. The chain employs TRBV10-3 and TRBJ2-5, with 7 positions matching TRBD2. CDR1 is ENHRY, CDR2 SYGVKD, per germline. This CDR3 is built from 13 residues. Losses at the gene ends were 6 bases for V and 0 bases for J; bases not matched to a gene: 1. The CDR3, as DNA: TGTGCCATCAGGGGGGGGTACCAAGAGACCCAGTACTTC. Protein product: CAIRGGYQETQYF.

CDR3 in amino acids: CASSQEVGNQPQHF. CDR3 DNA: TGCGCCAGCAGCCAAGAGGTTGGCAATCAGCCCCAGCATTTT. The chain links TRBV4-1 to TRBJ1-5, with D unresolved. CDR3 size: 14 residues. The ends were cut back, 0 bases at V and 2 bases at J, with 5 bases in the middle. Looked up from germline, CDR1 is MGHRA and CDR2 is YSYEKL.

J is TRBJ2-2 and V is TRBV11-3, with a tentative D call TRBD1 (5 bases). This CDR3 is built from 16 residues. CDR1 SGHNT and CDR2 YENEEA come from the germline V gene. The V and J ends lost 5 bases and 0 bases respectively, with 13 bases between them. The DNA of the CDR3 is TGTGCCAGCAGCACCCCCGCGACAGCGAACACCGGGGAGCTGTTTTTT. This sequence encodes CASSTPATANTGELFF. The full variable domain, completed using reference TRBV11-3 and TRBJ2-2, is EAGVVQSPRYKIIEKKQPVAFWCNPISGHNTLYWYLQNLGQGPELLIRYENEEAVDDSQLPKDRFSAERLKGVDSTLKIQPAELGDSAVYLCASSTPATANTGELFFGEGSRLTVL.

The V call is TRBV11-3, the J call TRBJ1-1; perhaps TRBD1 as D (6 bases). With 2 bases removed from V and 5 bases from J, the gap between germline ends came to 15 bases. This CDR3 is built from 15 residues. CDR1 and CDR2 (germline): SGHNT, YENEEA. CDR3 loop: CASSLNGARGTEAFF. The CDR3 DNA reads TGTGCCAGCAGCTTAAATGGGGCCAGGGGAACTGAAGCTTTCTTT.

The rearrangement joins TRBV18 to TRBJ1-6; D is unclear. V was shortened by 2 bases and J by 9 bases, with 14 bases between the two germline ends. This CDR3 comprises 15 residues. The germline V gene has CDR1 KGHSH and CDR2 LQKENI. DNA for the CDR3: TGTGCCAGCTCACCAACCGGGAACGATGGTTCACCCCTCCACTTT. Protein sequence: CASSPTGNDGSPLHF.

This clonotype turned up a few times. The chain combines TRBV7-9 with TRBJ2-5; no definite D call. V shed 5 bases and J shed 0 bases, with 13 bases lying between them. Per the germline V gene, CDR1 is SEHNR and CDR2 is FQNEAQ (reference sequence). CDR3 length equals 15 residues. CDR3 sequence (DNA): TGTGCCAGCAGCCTCGACTCCTGGTACCAAGAGACCCAGTACTTC. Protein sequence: CASSLDSWYQETQYF.

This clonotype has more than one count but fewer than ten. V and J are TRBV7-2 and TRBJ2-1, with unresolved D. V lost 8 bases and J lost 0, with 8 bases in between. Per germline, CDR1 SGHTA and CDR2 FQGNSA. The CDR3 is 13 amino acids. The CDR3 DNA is TGTGCCAGCGGCGTGGGCTCCTACAATGAGCAGTTCTTC. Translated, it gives CASGVGSYNEQFF.

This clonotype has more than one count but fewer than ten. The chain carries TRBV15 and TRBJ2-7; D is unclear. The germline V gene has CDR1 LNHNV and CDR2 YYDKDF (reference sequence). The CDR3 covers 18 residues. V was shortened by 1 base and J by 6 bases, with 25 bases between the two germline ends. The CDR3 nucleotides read TGTGCCACCAGCAGAGGGTTACCGGGCGGCGGTAGGAACAGCGAGCAGTACTTC. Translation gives CATSRGLPGGGRNSEQYF. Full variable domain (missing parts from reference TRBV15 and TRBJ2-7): DAMVIQNPRYQVTQFGKPVTLSCSQTLNHNVMYWYQQKSSQAPKLLFHYYDKDFNNEADTPDNFQSRRPNTSFCFLDIRSPGLGDTAMYLCATSRGLPGGGRNSEQYFGPGTRLTVT.

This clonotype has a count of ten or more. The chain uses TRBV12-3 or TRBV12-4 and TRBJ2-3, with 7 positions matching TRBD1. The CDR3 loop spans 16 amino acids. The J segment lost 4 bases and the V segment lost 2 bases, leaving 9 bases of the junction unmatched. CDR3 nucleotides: TGTGCCAGCAGTTTAAGGGGGCGCGAGTTATCAGATACGCAGTATTTT. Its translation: CASSLRGRELSDTQYF.

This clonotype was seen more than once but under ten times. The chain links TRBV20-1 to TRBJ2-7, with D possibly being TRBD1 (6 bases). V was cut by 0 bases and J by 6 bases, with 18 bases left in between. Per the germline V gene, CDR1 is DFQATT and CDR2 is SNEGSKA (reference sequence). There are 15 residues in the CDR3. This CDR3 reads CSARDEQGKMGEQYF. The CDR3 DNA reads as TGCAGTGCTAGAGATGAGCAGGGGAAAATGGGCGAGCAGTACTTC.

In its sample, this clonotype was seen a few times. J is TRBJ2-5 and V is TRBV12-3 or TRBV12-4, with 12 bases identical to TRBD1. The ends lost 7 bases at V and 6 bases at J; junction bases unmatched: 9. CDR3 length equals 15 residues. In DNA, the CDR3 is TGTGCCAGCACTAGGGACAGGGGGCGCTTGAAGACCCAGTACTTC. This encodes CASTRDRGRLKTQYF.

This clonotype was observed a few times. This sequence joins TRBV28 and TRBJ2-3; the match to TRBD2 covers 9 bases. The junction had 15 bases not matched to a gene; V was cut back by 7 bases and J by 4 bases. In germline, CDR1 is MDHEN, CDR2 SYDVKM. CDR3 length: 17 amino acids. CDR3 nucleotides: TGTGCCAGCACCGGGACTAGCTCTACGCACCGGGCAGATACGCAGTATTTT. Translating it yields CASTGTSSTHRADTQYF.

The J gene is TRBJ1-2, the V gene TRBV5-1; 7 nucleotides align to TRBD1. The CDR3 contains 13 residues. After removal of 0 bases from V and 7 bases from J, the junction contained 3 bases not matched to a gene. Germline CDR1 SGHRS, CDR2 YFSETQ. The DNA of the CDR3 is TGCGCCAGCAGCTTGGAGGGGGCGAGTGGCTACACCTTC. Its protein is CASSLEGASGYTF.